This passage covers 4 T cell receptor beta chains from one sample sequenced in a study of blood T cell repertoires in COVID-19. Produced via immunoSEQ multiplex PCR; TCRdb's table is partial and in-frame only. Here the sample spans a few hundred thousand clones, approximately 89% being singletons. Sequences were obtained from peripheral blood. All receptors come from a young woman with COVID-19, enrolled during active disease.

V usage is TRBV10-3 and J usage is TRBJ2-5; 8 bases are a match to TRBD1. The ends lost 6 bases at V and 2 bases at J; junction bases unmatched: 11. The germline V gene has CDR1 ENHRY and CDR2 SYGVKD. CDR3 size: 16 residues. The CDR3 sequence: CAIRDSGTGRQETQYF. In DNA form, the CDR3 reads TGTGCCATCAGGGACTCAGGGACAGGTCGGCAAGAGACCCAGTACTTC.

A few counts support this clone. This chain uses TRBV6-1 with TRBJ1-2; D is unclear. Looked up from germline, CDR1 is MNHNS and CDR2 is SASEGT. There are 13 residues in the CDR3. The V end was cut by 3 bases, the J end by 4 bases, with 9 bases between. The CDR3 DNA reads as TGTGCCAGCAGTGATGGCAAGATCTATGGCTACACCTTC. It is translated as CASSDGKIYGYTF.

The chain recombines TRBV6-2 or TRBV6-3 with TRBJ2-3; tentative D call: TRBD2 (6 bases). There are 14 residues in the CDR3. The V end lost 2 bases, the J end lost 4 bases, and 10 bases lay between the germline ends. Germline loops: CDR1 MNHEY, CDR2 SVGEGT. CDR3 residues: CASSYAAGPDTQYF. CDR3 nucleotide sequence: TGTGCCAGCAGTTACGCCGCGGGGCCAGATACGCAGTATTTT.

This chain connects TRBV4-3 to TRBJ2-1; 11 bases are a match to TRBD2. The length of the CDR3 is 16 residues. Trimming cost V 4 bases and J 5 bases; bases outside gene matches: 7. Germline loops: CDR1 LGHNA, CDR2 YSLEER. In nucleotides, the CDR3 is TGCGCCAGCAGCCGGGCTAGCGGGGGGTCAGACAATGAGCAGTTCTTC. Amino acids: CASSRASGGSDNEQFF.